The 22 T cell receptor beta chains in this list originate from one sample, sequenced in a study of T cells in Graves' hyperthyroidism and ophthalmopathy. Amplification yielded TCR beta CDR3 regions, with RNA transcripts as the source. First-round RT-PCR of the TCR CDR3 relied on the HTBI primer set. Each CDR3 protein gets one entry after TCRdb re-called the multiplex PCR reads with MiXCR. The sample consists of 700,000 to 850,000 distinct CDR3 sequences, 35% of them appearing once. Sequencing was carried out using blood. All receptors derive from a woman aged 35 to 49 with Graves' hyperthyroidism.

In this sample, this clonotype turned up many times. A junction end diverges from the germline sequence, so it may reflect a read error. The chain combines TRBV10-3 with TRBJ2-6; no clear D. CDR3 size: 16 residues. Germline values: CDR1 ENHRY, CDR2 SYGVKD. The DNA of the CDR3 is TGTGCCAGCAGTGCGGATTTGGGTGCTGGGGCCAACGTCCTGACTTTC. Amino acids: CASSADLGAGANVLTF.

This sequence joins TRBV9 and TRBJ1-4; tentatively, D is TRBD1 (5 bases). The CDR3 loop spans 14 amino acids. Germline CDR1 SGDLS, CDR2 YYNGEE. Trimming left V 0 bases short and J 8 bases short, with 11 bases between. The CDR3, as DNA: TGTGCCAGCAGCGTAGACGGGGGAGGCGAAAAACTGTTTTTT. Its protein product is CASSVDGGGEKLFF.

The chain uses TRBV5-5 and TRBJ2-2; weak D call: TRBD1 (5 bases). V dropped 0 bases and J dropped 1 base, with 10 bases sitting between them. The CDR3 sequence is 16 residues long. Germline V gene data show CDR1 as SGHKS and CDR2 as YYEKEE (reference sequence). CDR3 sequence: CASSLAGRVNTGELFF. The CDR3 region has the DNA TGTGCCAGCAGCTTGGCGGGCAGGGTGAACACCGGGGAGCTGTTTTTT.

This clonotype was detected a few times. The chain carries TRBV12-3 or TRBV12-4 and TRBJ2-5, with no clear D. The CDR3 has 14 residues. Trimming left V 1 base short and J 2 bases short, with 8 bases between. The chain's CDR3 is CASSLEQRQETQYF. CDR3 coding DNA: TGTGCCAGCAGTTTAGAACAGCGACAAGAGACCCAGTACTTC.

This clonotype was counted ten times or more. The rearrangement joins TRBV29-1 to TRBJ1-3; TRBD1 matches 7 bases. V was clipped by 0 bases and J by 11 bases; unmatched bases: 7. This CDR3 is built from 13 residues. Germline lookup yields CDR1 SQVTM and CDR2 ANQGSEA. The CDR3 DNA follows: TGCAGCGTTGAAGAATTGACAGGGAGTTCCATATATTTT. It codes for CSVEELTGSSIYF.

Regarding this clonotype: Relative to the germline gene, one junction end is altered; a read error may explain this. V gene TRBV5-1 combines with J gene TRBJ2-5; no definite D call. The CDR3 extends over 17 amino acids. The germline V gene has CDR1 SGHRS and CDR2 YFSETQ. The CDR3 DNA reads TGTGCCAGCAGCCATCCGCCAGCTAGGATGCTACAAGAGACCCAGTACTTC. It is translated as CASSHPPARMLQETQYF.

The chain uses TRBV24-1 and TRBJ2-2; TRBD2 matches at 12 bases. CDR1 is KGHDR, CDR2 SFDVKD, per germline. The length of the CDR3 is 18 residues. J was trimmed by 0 bases and V by 7 bases; bases with no gene match: 8. CDR3 coding DNA: TGTGCCACCAGCCTCGGGGGACTAGCGGGTTCGAACACCGGGGAGCTGTTTTTT. Translation: CATSLGGLAGSNTGELFF.

This clonotype was counted only a few times. V and J are TRBV24-1 and TRBJ1-5, with TRBD1 matching 7 bases. CDR3 length: 12 residues. Germline CDR1 is KGHDR and CDR2 is SFDVKD. The ends lost 4 bases at V and 13 bases at J; junction bases unmatched: 6. This chain's CDR3 is CATSETGREQHF. The CDR3 DNA reads TGTGCCACCAGTGAGACAGGGCGAGAGCAGCATTTT.

Remarks on this clonotype: The junction departs from the called germline gene at one end, perhaps through a read error. The gene calls are TRBV7-2 and TRBJ1-1; D possibly corresponds to TRBD1 (6 bases). The germline gives CDR1 SGHTA, CDR2 FQGNSA. The CDR3 is made up of 18 amino acids. CDR3 sequence: CACSIYREANFMNTEAFF. The DNA of the CDR3 is TGTGCCTGCAGCATTTACAGGGAGGCGAACTTCATGAACACTGAAGCTTTCTTT.

V usage is TRBV3-1 and J usage is TRBJ2-5; 7 bases fit TRBD2. Germline V gene sequence: CDR1 LGHDT, CDR2 YNNKEL (reference sequence). The junction had 6 bases not matched to a gene; V was cut back by 0 bases and J by 5 bases. The CDR3 contains 15 residues. DNA for the CDR3: TGTGCCAGCAGCCAAGAACCAGCGGGGCTGGAGACCCAGTACTTC. It specifies CASSQEPAGLETQYF.

The chain links TRBV13 to TRBJ1-2; the D is unclear. V was pared by 6 bases and J by 2 bases, with 13 bases between. The CDR3 consists of 14 residues. CDR1 is PRHDT and CDR2 is FYEKMQ in the germline V gene (reference sequence). For the CDR3, the DNA is TGTGCCAGCAGTCACCCGGGAGGAAACTATGGCTACACCTTC. Its translation: CASSHPGGNYGYTF.

The chain employs TRBV10-3 and TRBJ2-6, with unresolved D. V was clipped by 5 bases and J by 2 bases, with 10 bases between them. Per germline, CDR1 ENHRY and CDR2 SYGVKD. The CDR3 sequence is 15 residues long. The CDR3 sequence: CAISPRDAGANVLTF. The CDR3 coding sequence is TGTGCCATCAGTCCTCGCGACGCTGGGGCCAACGTCCTGACTTTC.

This clonotype appeared a single time. This CDR3 is missing its conserved last phenylalanine or tryptophan, likely due to a read error. No DNA is shown, since the ends of the CDR3 on it are uncertain; the CDR3 is the one TCRdb lists. The chain combines TRBV10-2 with TRBJ1-1. Germline V gene sequence: CDR1 WSHSY, CDR2 SAAADI. The CDR3 is 8 amino acids long, termini counted. CDR3: CASSELFR.

This chain joins TRBV27 and TRBJ1-1, with a weak D call TRBD1 (5 bases). V was trimmed by 2 bases and J by 1 base, leaving 17 bases between them. The germline V gene encodes CDR1 MNHEY and CDR2 SMNVEV (reference sequence). CDR3 length equals 17 residues. In DNA, the CDR3 is TGTGCCAGCAGTTTAGGGAGTGTAGGGACTGGGAACACTGAAGCTTTCTTT. Its protein is CASSLGSVGTGNTEAFF.

V is TRBV12-3 or TRBV12-4 and J is TRBJ1-5; 9 nucleotides align to TRBD1. Trimming removed 4 bases from V and 5 bases from J; junction bases left unmatched: 3. The length of the CDR3 is 14 residues. The CDR3 DNA sequence: TGTGCCAGCAGTTACGGGACAGGGCATCAGCCCCAGCATTTT. Encoded protein: CASSYGTGHQPQHF.

With respect to this clonotype: It may be a read error: a sequence one base away is much more abundant. CDR3 sequence reads: CASSFSTHEQYF. The DNA of the CDR3 is TGTGCCAGCAGCTTCTCGACCCACGAGCAGTACTTC. This chain uses TRBV9 with TRBJ2-7; D is undetermined. The CDR3 runs 12 residues. V was cut by 4 bases and J by 5 bases, with 10 bases left in between. The germline V gene has CDR1 SGDLS and CDR2 YYNGEE.

The chain joins TRBV5-1 to TRBJ1-2; D is undetermined. The germline CDR1 and CDR2 sequences are SGHRS and YFSETQ. The V end lost 5 bases, the J end lost 4 bases, and 18 bases lay between the germline ends. This CDR3 is built from 15 residues. The CDR3 coding sequence is TGCGCCAGCAGTCCTGAAATCGGCCGCCCCTATGGCTACACCTTC. Translated: CASSPEIGRPYGYTF.

This chain connects TRBV7-6 to TRBJ1-2, with D perhaps TRBD1 (6 bases). The germline V gene encodes CDR1 SGHVS and CDR2 FNYEAQ. Trimming took off 6 bases at V and 3 bases at J, with 17 bases between the two ends. This CDR3 is 15 amino acids long. The CDR3: CASSYLGGRDYGYTF. The CDR3 DNA follows: TGTGCCAGCAGTTACCTCGGGGGGCGTGACTATGGCTACACCTTC.

This clonotype was recorded many times. This chain links TRBV20-1 with TRBJ1-1; no clear D. This CDR3 is built from 12 residues. Trimming took off 4 bases at V and 4 bases at J, with 10 bases between the two ends. Germline V gene sequence: CDR1 DFQATT, CDR2 SNEGSKA (reference sequence). The CDR3 region is CSANLQVTEAFF. DNA of the CDR3: TGCAGTGCTAACTTACAAGTCACTGAAGCTTTCTTT.

A word on this clonotype: This may be a read error, as it is one base from a much larger clone. The rearrangement uses TRBV29-1 and TRBJ2-7, with TRBD1 as a possible D gene (5 bases). CDR1 is SQVTM and CDR2 is ANQGSEA in the germline V gene. The CDR3 spans 13 residues. The DNA for the CDR3 is TGCAGCGTTTTAGGGGCGCGGTCCTGCGAGCAGTACTTC. Translation gives CSVLGARSCEQYF.

In this sample, this clonotype turned up many times. The chain employs TRBV20-1 and TRBJ1-2; unclear D gene. The CDR3 is 13 amino acids. The germline V gene encodes CDR1 DFQATT and CDR2 SNEGSKA (reference sequence). V was cut by 6 bases and J by 8 bases, with 19 bases left in between. The CDR3 reads CSAPFQSRSGYTF. The CDR3 DNA is TGCAGTGCCCCGTTTCAGTCCAGGAGCGGCTACACCTTC.

This clonotype has just one count. The J gene is TRBJ2-1, the V gene TRBV25-1, with D unresolved. The CDR3 length is 15 residues. Germline CDR1 is MGHDK and CDR2 is SYGVNS. V was cut by 5 bases and J by 5 bases, with 16 bases left in between. For the CDR3, the DNA is TGTGCCAGCAGTTCACGAGCCCCTAGGGACAATGAGCAGTTCTTC. It encodes CASSSRAPRDNEQFF.